The 9 T cell receptor beta chains in this list originate from one sample, sequenced in a study of PD-1 blockade in mismatch repair-deficient tumors. Data came from immunoSEQ multiplex PCR; TCRdb stores just in-frame clones and leaves some out. The sample lists tens of thousands of clones, approximately 84% occurring once. The sample consisted of peripheral blood, taken 12 weeks after starting pembrolizumab. These receptors were taken from an adult with mismatch repair-deficient cancer.

The chain employs TRBV7-2 and TRBJ1-1; D possibly corresponds to TRBD1 (6 bases). V was trimmed by 4 bases and J by 11 bases, leaving 20 bases between them. The V gene's germline CDR1 is SGHTA and CDR2 FQGNSA. This CDR3 contains 14 residues. CDR3 region: CASSSATGSVVAFF. As DNA, the CDR3 is TGTGCCAGCAGCTCGGCCACAGGGTCCGTCGTTGCTTTCTTT.

In this sample, this clone turned up a few times. The chain couples TRBV5-1 to TRBJ2-3; D might be TRBD1 or TRBD2, each matching 5 bases. This CDR3 is built from 15 residues. CDR1 and CDR2 from the germline V gene are SGHRS and YFSETQ. The ends were cut back, 0 bases at V and 1 base at J, with 9 bases in the middle. CDR3 nucleotides: TGCGCCAGCAGCTTGGTGTGGGACGGCACAGATACGCAGTATTTT. Translated, it gives CASSLVWDGTDTQYF. The full variable domain, its missing parts supplied by reference TRBV5-1 and TRBJ2-3, is KAGVTQTPRYLIKTRGQQVTLSCSPISGHRSVSWYQQTPGQGLQFLFEYFSETQRNKGNFPGRFSGRQFSNSRSEMNVSTLELGDSALYLCASSLVWDGTDTQYFGPGTRLTVL.

The chain couples TRBV6-4 to TRBJ2-3; TRBD2 matches at 12 bases. This CDR3 comprises 16 residues. Looked up from germline, CDR1 is MRHNA and CDR2 is SNTAGT. Trimming removed 6 bases from V and 4 bases from J; junction bases left unmatched: 8. The CDR3 loop reads CASRTDGTSGPDTQYF. CDR3 in DNA: TGTGCCAGCAGGACGGACGGGACTAGCGGGCCAGATACGCAGTATTTT.

The J gene is TRBJ2-3, the V gene TRBV19; D perhaps matches TRBD2 (7 bases). V lost 7 bases, J lost 10 bases, and 12 bases lay in between. Germline CDR1 LNHDA, CDR2 SQIVND (reference sequence). This CDR3 is 11 amino acids long. DNA for the CDR3: TGTGCCAGTAAGGAGGGGGGGGCGCAGTATTTT. Amino acid sequence: CASKEGGAQYF.

The rearrangement joins TRBV10-1 to TRBJ2-7; 13 bases line up with TRBD2. There are 18 residues in the CDR3. Trimming cost V 11 bases and J 4 bases; bases outside gene matches: 20. CDR1 WNHNN and CDR2 SYGVQD come from the germline V gene (reference sequence). The CDR3, as DNA: TGCGCCGCTGAGGCGTGGGGAAGACTAGCGGGAGGAGTGTACGAGCAGTACTTC. Translating gives CAAEAWGRLAGGVYEQYF.

V is TRBV5-4 and J is TRBJ1-4; 7 bases are shared with TRBD1. V shed 3 bases and J 8 bases; nucleotides not matched to a gene: 10. The CDR3 has 15 amino acids. Germline loops: CDR1 SGHNT, CDR2 YYREEE (reference sequence). CDR3 coding DNA: TGTGCCAGCAGCTCAAAGGAGGGGGCGGAGGAAAAACTGTTTTTT. It is translated as CASSSKEGAEEKLFF. Drawing the rest from reference TRBV5-4 and TRBJ1-4, the complete variable domain is ETGVTQSPTHLIKTRGQQVTLRCSSQSGHNTVSWYQQALGQGPQFIFQYYREEENGRGNFPPRFSGLQFPNYSSELNVNALELDDSALYLCASSSKEGAEEKLFFGSGTQLSVL.

This clone was counted between two and nine times. This sample also contains other DNA sequences that code for the same CDR3. This sequence joins TRBV11-2 and TRBJ2-7; D call uncertain. The CDR3 is 14 residues long. Trimming shortened V by 0 bases and J by 2 bases, and 8 bases separated the two germline ends. Germline CDR1 reads SGHAT; CDR2 reads FQNNGV. CDR3 region: CASSLDPGPYEQYF. In DNA form, the CDR3 reads TGTGCCAGCAGCTTAGATCCGGGCCCCTACGAGCAGTACTTC. Drawing the rest from reference TRBV11-2 and TRBJ2-7, the complete variable domain is EAGVAQSPRYKIIEKRQSVAFWCNPISGHATLYWYQQILGQGPKLLIQFQNNGVVDDSQLPKDRFSAERLKGVDSTLKIQPAKLEDSAVYLCASSLDPGPYEQYFGPGTRLTVT.

This chain joins TRBV9 and TRBJ1-5, with D possibly matching TRBD1 (6 bases). V was trimmed by 3 bases and J by 5 bases, leaving 12 bases between them. The CDR3 has 14 amino acids. Germline values: CDR1 SGDLS, CDR2 YYNGEE. The CDR3 sequence is CASSAGGGHQPQHF. The CDR3 DNA sequence: TGTGCCAGCAGCGCGGGAGGGGGGCATCAGCCCCAGCATTTT. Together with reference TRBV9 and TRBJ1-5, the CDR3 gives the full variable domain: DSGVTQTPKHLITATGQRVTLRCSPRSGDLSVYWYQQSLDQGLQFLIQYYNGEERAKGNILERFSAQQFPDLHSELNLSSLELGDSALYFCASSAGGGHQPQHFGDGTRLSIL.

Only one count was recorded for this clone. The rearrangement uses TRBV6-1 and TRBJ1-5, with D unresolved. CDR3 size: 17 residues. CDR1 MNHNS and CDR2 SASEGT come from the germline V gene. Trimming shortened V by 3 bases and J by 0 bases, and 15 bases separated the two germline ends. DNA of the CDR3: TGTGCCAGCAGTGACTACCCCGGACGGATTAGCAATCAGCCCCAGCATTTT. It specifies CASSDYPGRISNQPQHF.